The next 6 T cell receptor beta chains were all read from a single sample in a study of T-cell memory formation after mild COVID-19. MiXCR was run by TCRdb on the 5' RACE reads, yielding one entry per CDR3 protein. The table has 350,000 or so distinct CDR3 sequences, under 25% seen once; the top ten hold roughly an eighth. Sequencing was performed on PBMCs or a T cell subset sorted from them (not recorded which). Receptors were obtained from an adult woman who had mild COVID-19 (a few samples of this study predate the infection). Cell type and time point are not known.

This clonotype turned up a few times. The CDR3 is CASSQDPGREETQYF. As DNA, the CDR3 is TGCGCCAGCAGCCAAGATCCAGGACGCGAAGAGACCCAGTACTTC. The chain joins TRBV4-3 to TRBJ2-5; D is unresolved. The CDR3 runs to 15 residues. Trimming stripped 0 bases from V and 3 bases from J, with 11 bases between. Germline values: CDR1 LGHNA, CDR2 YSLEER.

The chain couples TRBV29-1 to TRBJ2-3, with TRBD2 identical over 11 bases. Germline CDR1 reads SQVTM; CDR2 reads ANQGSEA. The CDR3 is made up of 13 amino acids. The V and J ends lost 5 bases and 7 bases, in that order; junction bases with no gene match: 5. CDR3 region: CSVSGTSGHTQYF. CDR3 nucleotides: TGCAGCGTTTCCGGGACTAGCGGCCATACGCAGTATTTT.

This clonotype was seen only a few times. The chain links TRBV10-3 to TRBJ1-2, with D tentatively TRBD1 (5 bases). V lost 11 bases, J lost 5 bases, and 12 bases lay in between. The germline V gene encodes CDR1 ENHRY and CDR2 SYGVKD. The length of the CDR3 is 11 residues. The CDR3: CAFQGGYGYTF. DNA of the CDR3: TGTGCCTTCCAGGGAGGTTATGGCTACACCTTC.

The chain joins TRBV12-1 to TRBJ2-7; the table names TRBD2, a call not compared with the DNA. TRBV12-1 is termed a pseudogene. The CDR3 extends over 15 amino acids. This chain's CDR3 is CASSLRREGSYEQYF. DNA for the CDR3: TGTGCCAGCAGCCTTAGGCGGGAGGGTTCCTACGAGCAGTACTTC.

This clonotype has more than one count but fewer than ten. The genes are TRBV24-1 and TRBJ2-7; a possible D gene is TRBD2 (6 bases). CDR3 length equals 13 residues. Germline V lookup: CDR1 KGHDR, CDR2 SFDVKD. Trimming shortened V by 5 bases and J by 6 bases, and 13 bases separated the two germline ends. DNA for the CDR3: TGTGCCACCAGTGGTCATCTGGAGGGCGAGCAGTACTTC. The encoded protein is CATSGHLEGEQYF.

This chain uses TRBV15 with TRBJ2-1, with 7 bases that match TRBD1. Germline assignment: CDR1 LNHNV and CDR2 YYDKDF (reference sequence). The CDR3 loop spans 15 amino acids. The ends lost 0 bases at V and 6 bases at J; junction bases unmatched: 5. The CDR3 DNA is TGTGCCACCAGCAGAGACGGACAGGTCTTCAATGAGCAGTTCTTC. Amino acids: CATSRDGQVFNEQFF.